This entry features one T cell receptor beta chain sequence. The clone's antigen remains unknown. No per-base quality is available; no much larger clone lies one base away. V sheds 3 bases and J sheds 10 bases, leaving 8 bases between their ends. The germline V gene provides CDR1 SGHDT and CDR2 YYEEEE. The CDR3 measures 11 amino acids from cysteine to phenylalanine. Only the CDR3 part of the read is kept: 33 bases, read in frame from the first base. The data stem from a study of OX40 agonist ivuxolimab in advanced cancers. About the full investigation: Ivuxolimab, which targeted the costimulatory receptor OX40 (CD134), was an agonistic, fully human IgG2 monoclonal antibody. Partial responses occurred in three dose-escalation patients: two with cutaneous melanoma and one with hepatocellular carcinoma. Of the roughly 54 patients in dose escalation, some 20 had hepatocellular carcinoma, some 15 had melanoma, 9 had renal cell carcinoma and 9 had head and neck cancer. Patients were allowed to have had prior anti-PD-1, anti-PD-L1 or anti-CTLA-4 therapy, and about 40% of the dose-escalation patients had been treated with checkpoint inhibitors. Peripheral TCRbeta sequencing aimed to test whether ivuxolimab altered TCR sequence diversity and caused clonal T-cell expansion. Intravenous ivuxolimab was administered to patients every 2 weeks at six dose levels: 0.01, 0.1, 0.3, 1.5, 3 and 10 mg/kg. A male proportion of under 85% and a mean age of around 60 years, ranging from roughly 23 to 79, were recorded for the dose-escalation cohort. The paper reports the monotherapy dose-escalation portion (N of about 47 patients) of the phase I ivuxolimab trial. The paper's findings and limits, for the study overall: Clonal expansion of both CD4+ and CD8+ blood T cells was observed from baseline to week 6 at doses 0.1 to 3.0 mg/kg. After ivuxolimab, CD8+ T cells had more expanded clones than CD4+ T cells on average. The antigen specificity of the peripheral T cells that underwent clonal expansion was not determined. In the 0.1-3.0 mg/kg groups, partial responders had among the lowest normalized peripheral clonal expansion, particularly in CD8+ T cells. Low levels of normalized T-cell clonal expansion were also shown by some nonresponding patients.

To sequence the TCRbeta CDR3 region, genomic DNA was isolated from the sorted cells. TCRbeta CDR3 regions were sequenced using the immunoSEQ Assay. TCRdb carries this immuneACCESS record with in-frame sequences only. Its versions omit some clonotypes, under half of them owing to an unresolved V gene in the studies checked, with the rest unexplained. The sample contains 77,000 or so clones, around nine tenths of them found a single time. Under 0.9% of the sample comes from the top ten. Patients with autoimmune disease history or receiving systemic immunosuppression were excluded from the trial. In every dose cohort, peripheral blood was drawn for TCR sequencing at baseline, cycle 4 day 1, and cycle 7 day 1. The samples were taken from a phase I, first-in-human, multicenter, open-label dose-escalation trial of ivuxolimab. Adults with locally advanced or metastatic head and neck squamous cell, hepatocellular, melanoma or renal cell carcinoma were enrolled in the trial. Before TCR sequencing, CD4+ and CD8+ T cells were separately sorted from peripheral blood.

The sequences come from CD4+ or CD8+ T cells sorted from blood, collected in a trial of the OX40 agonist ivuxolimab. The sequence links TRBV5-6 to TRBJ2-1; possibly the D gene is TRBD2, per 5 matching bases. The origin of this receptor is an adult with an advanced solid tumor such as melanoma, head and neck, liver or kidney cancer. The CDR3 sequence is CASSWSGEQFF. The bases read TGTGCCAGCAGCTGGTCGGGGGAGCAGTTCTTC.